This TCR beta chain comes out of a study of cytotoxic CD8 clonotypes in ibrutinib-treated CLL. At the level of the study: A median roughly 11 months of treatment, range 6 to 36, preceded the collection of response samples. Sample averages reached 250,000 to 300,000 productive templates and 94,082 productive rearrangements.

As input for TCR beta libraries, approximately 2.1 micrograms of genomic DNA came from cryopreserved PBMCs. On this clone: What it recognizes is unknown.

The protocol was immunoSEQ multiplex PCR, while the TCRdb copy is restricted to in-frame clones and leaves out a portion. The table includes around 310,000 clones, about 77% detected once. Findings of the study overall: Clonality went up at ibrutinib response and then declined back toward baseline at progression.

The V gene lost 5 bases and the J gene lost 2 bases, with 9 bases spanning the gap. The germline V gene has CDR1 WSHSY and CDR2 SAAADI. CDR3 length: 13 residues. Sequencing was performed on PBMCs, taken before ibrutinib treatment. The sequence was obtained from a human donor with chronic lymphocytic leukemia. This chain links TRBV10-2 with TRBJ1-2; D might be TRBD1 (6 bases). This CDR3 is CASSWDKNYGYTF. In nucleotides, the CDR3 is TGCGCCAGCAGTTGGGACAAGAACTATGGCTACACCTTC.